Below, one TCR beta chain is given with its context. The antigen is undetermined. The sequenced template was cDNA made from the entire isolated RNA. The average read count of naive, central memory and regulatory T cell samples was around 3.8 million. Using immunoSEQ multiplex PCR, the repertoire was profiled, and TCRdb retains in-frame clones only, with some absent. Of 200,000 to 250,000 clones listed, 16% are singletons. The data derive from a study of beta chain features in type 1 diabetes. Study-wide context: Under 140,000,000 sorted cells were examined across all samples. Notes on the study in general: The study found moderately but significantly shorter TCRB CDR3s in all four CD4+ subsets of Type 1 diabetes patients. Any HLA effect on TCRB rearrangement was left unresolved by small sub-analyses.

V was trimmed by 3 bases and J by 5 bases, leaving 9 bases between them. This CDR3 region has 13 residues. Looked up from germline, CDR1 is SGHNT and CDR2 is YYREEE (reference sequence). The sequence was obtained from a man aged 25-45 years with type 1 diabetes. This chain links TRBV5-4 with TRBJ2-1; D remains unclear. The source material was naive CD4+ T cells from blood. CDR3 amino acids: CASSSATNNEQFF. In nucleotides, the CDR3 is TGTGCCAGCAGCTCTGCCACTAACAATGAGCAGTTCTTC.